One and the same sample provided the 21 T cell receptor beta chains below, sequenced in a study of blood T cell repertoires in COVID-19. Sequencing used immunoSEQ multiplex PCR; TCRdb keeps in-frame clones, though not all of them. Of some 250,000 clones listed, approximately 90% were seen once; the top ten hold under 10%. The material sequenced was PBMCs or T cells enriched from blood (not recorded which). The source is a man between 40 and 49 years old who had recovered from COVID-19.

The gene calls are TRBV11-2 and TRBJ1-1; the match to TRBD1 covers 7 bases. Per germline, CDR1 SGHAT and CDR2 FQNNGV. The length of the CDR3 is 17 residues. V lost 4 bases, J lost 4 bases, and 15 bases stayed unmatched. The CDR3 bases are TGTGCCAGCAGCTCACGACCACCGACAGGGTTCGGCACTGAAGCTTTCTTT. Protein sequence: CASSSRPPTGFGTEAFF.

The rearrangement links TRBV4-2 to TRBJ1-3; D is unresolved. V lost 4 bases and J lost 0, with 13 bases in between. The V gene's germline CDR1 is LGHNA and CDR2 YNFKEQ. The CDR3 length is 16 residues. The CDR3 DNA reads TGTGCCAGCAGCCTGCCTGGCGGAAGCTCTGGAAACACCATATATTTT. Translating gives CASSLPGGSSGNTIYF.

V and J are TRBV4-3 and TRBJ2-3; TRBD2 agrees at 7 bases. Per germline, CDR1 LGHNA and CDR2 YSLEER. This CDR3 comprises 22 residues. V gave up 0 bases and J gave up 0 bases; unmatched junction bases: 21. CDR3 sequence (DNA): TGCGCCAGCAGCCAAGATCTGTCGGGCTCGCCGGGACTAATAACTAGCACAGATACGCAGTATTTT. Amino acids: CASSQDLSGSPGLITSTDTQYF.

V and J are TRBV2 and TRBJ2-3; 10 positions agree with TRBD2. The CDR3 is made up of 17 amino acids. V lost 4 bases and J lost 3; bases outside the gene matches: 10. In germline, CDR1 is SNHLY, CDR2 FYNNEI. In DNA, the CDR3 is TGTGCCAGCAGTGTCGGCCTAGCGGGGGCAAGGACAGATACGCAGTATTTT. Its protein is CASSVGLAGARTDTQYF.

The DNA for the CDR3 is TGTGCCAGCAGTCCCTTCTGGGACAGGGAGGAAAAACTGTTTTTT. Translating gives CASSPFWDREEKLFF. The genes are TRBV27 and TRBJ1-4, with TRBD1 matching over 9 bases. The CDR3 is 15 amino acids. Germline CDR1 is MNHEY and CDR2 is SMNVEV (reference sequence). With 5 bases clipped from V and 8 bases from J, the junction kept 9 bases outside the gene matches. The complete variable domain, with remaining parts taken from reference TRBV27 and TRBJ1-4, reads EAQVTQNPRYLITVTGKKLTVTCSQNMNHEYMSWYRQDPGLGLRQIYYSMNVEVTDKGDVPEGYKVSRKEKRNFPLILESPSPNQTSLYFCASSPFWDREEKLFFGSGTQLSVL.

V and J are TRBV7-9 and TRBJ1-2, with D uncertain. Germline loops: CDR1 SEHNR, CDR2 FQNEAQ (reference sequence). CDR3 size: 14 residues. Trimming left V 3 bases short and J 8 bases short, with 16 bases between. The DNA of the CDR3 is TGTGCCAGCAGCTTCCGGAACCGGGTTGAGGGCTACACCTTC. Residues: CASSFRNRVEGYTF. Combining the CDR3 with reference TRBV7-9 and TRBJ1-2 gives the whole variable domain DTGVSQNPRHKITKRGQNVTFRCDPISEHNRLYWYRQTLGQGPEFLTYFQNEAQLEKSRLLSDRFSAERPKGSFSTLEIQRTEQGDSAMYLCASSFRNRVEGYTFGSGTRLTVV.

The chain recombines TRBV3-1 (or the pseudogene TRBV3-2) with TRBJ2-3, with a possible D match to TRBD2 (5 bases). The germline CDR1 and CDR2 sequences are LGHDT and YNNKEL (reference sequence). Trimming stripped 8 bases from V and 4 bases from J, with 10 bases between. CDR3 length equals 12 residues. The CDR3 reads CASRTGADTQYF. In DNA form, the CDR3 reads TGTGCCAGCCGGACCGGGGCAGATACGCAGTATTTT.

This CDR3 reads CASSWTGGVEKLFF. The DNA of the CDR3 is TGTGCCAGTAGCTGGACAGGGGGCGTTGAAAAACTGTTTTTT. The chain links TRBV19 to TRBJ1-4; 11 bases match TRBD1. There are 14 residues in the CDR3. Germline V gives CDR1 LNHDA, CDR2 SQIVND (reference sequence). With 6 bases clipped from V and 7 bases from J, the junction kept 4 bases outside the gene matches.

Here the CDR3 DNA reads TGTGCCAGCAGCGTGGGGACTAGCGGGGTTTCTGGCGGGGAGCTGTTTTTT. Its translation is CASSVGTSGVSGGELFF. The rearrangement joins TRBV9 to TRBJ2-2, with TRBD2 matching 13 bases. Germline V gene sequence: CDR1 SGDLS, CDR2 YYNGEE. Losses at the gene ends were 2 bases for V and 7 bases for J; bases not matched to a gene: 8. The CDR3 sequence is 17 residues long.

The chain recombines TRBV19 with TRBJ2-5; 12 nucleotides match TRBD1. V lost 8 bases, J lost 4 bases, and 11 bases stayed unmatched. The CDR3 sequence is 16 residues long. CDR1 is LNHDA, CDR2 SQIVND, per germline (reference sequence). Written as DNA, the CDR3 is TGTGCCAGTGCATCCCCGGGACAGGGGGCAGGAGAGACCCAGTACTTC. Translation: CASASPGQGAGETQYF.

This clone was found a few times. The V gene is TRBV5-6, the J gene TRBJ1-2, with 9 bases identical to TRBD1. V dropped 0 bases and J dropped 4; count of bases not matched to a gene: 10. The CDR3 runs to 17 residues. Germline-derived CDR1 and CDR2 are SGHDT and YYEEEE. The CDR3 reads CASSLERNRGLGYGYTF. CDR3 DNA: TGTGCCAGCAGCTTGGAGAGAAACAGGGGGCTTGGCTATGGCTACACCTTC.

The chain joins TRBV9 to TRBJ2-1, with 12 bases aligning to TRBD2. Per the germline V gene, CDR1 is SGDLS and CDR2 is YYNGEE. The CDR3 extends over 17 amino acids. The V and J ends lost 1 base and 7 bases, in that order; junction bases with no gene match: 9. Here the CDR3 DNA reads TGTGCCAGCAGCGTAAGGACTAGCGGGATGTTCCAGAATGAGCAGTTCTTC. It codes for CASSVRTSGMFQNEQFF. Complete variable domain (other parts from reference TRBV9 and TRBJ2-1): DSGVTQTPKHLITATGQRVTLRCSPRSGDLSVYWYQQSLDQGLQFLIQYYNGEERAKGNILERFSAQQFPDLHSELNLSSLELGDSALYFCASSVRTSGMFQNEQFFGPGTRLTVL.

This clone was detected only a few times. The chain employs TRBV4-2 and TRBJ2-1, with 14 bases fitting TRBD2. CDR3 length: 16 residues. Germline CDR1 and CDR2: LGHNA and YNFKEQ. V lost 3 bases and J lost 7; bases outside the gene matches: 5. The chain's CDR3 is CASSQRGTSGRNEQFF. The CDR3 DNA reads TGTGCCAGCAGCCAGCGCGGGACTAGCGGGAGAAATGAGCAGTTCTTC.

The chain uses TRBV3-1 (or the pseudogene TRBV3-2) and TRBJ1-2; TRBD1 agrees at 9 bases. CDR1 and CDR2 (germline): LGHDT, YNNKEL (reference sequence). The V segment lost 5 bases and the J segment 8 bases; nucleotides outside the gene matches: 9. The CDR3 runs 14 residues. The CDR3 bases are TGTGCCAGCAGCTCGGACAGGGGATCTCCCGGCTACACCTTC. Translation gives CASSSDRGSPGYTF.

This rearrangement joins TRBV5-1 to TRBJ1-1; 7 positions match TRBD1. The CDR3 has 15 amino acids. The junction had 3 bases not matched to a gene; V was cut back by 0 bases and J by 1 base. CDR1 is SGHRS and CDR2 is YFSETQ in the germline V gene. CDR3 region: CASSLGSGGNTEAFF. The CDR3 region has the DNA TGCGCCAGCAGCTTGGGTTCAGGGGGGAACACTGAAGCTTTCTTT.

This chain connects TRBV7-2 to TRBJ1-3; 7 bases agree with TRBD1. Losses at the gene ends were 3 bases for V and 2 bases for J; bases not matched to a gene: 10. The CDR3 is 17 residues long. Germline assignment: CDR1 SGHTA and CDR2 FQGNSA. CDR3 sequence reads: CASSFSSVQGPGNTIYF. As DNA, the CDR3 is TGTGCCAGCAGCTTTAGCTCCGTACAGGGGCCTGGAAACACCATATATTTT.

This clone was seen only once. The chain employs TRBV4-3 and TRBJ2-7; TRBD1 agrees at 7 bases. The CDR3 runs to 13 residues. Losses at the gene ends were 3 bases for V and 6 bases for J; bases not matched to a gene: 5. The germline V gene has CDR1 LGHNA and CDR2 YSLEER. The CDR3 DNA sequence: TGCGCCAGCAGCCATGCACAGGGGATCGAGCAGTACTTC. Translation: CASSHAQGIEQYF.

The V gene is TRBV21-1, the J gene TRBJ1-5; whether TRBD1, the table's D call, matches the DNA was not checked. TRBV21-1 is termed a pseudogene. CDR3 length: 13 amino acids. The CDR3 is CASSKVRNQPQHF. Written as DNA, the CDR3 is TGTGCCAGCAGCAAAGTCAGAAATCAGCCCCAGCATTTT.

The V gene is TRBV19, the J gene TRBJ1-5, with 11 bases lining up with TRBD1. The CDR3 is made up of 17 amino acids. The V gene's germline CDR1 is LNHDA and CDR2 SQIVND (reference sequence). V was clipped by 5 bases and J by 4 bases; unmatched bases: 10. The CDR3 is CASSSRTGGTRNQPQHF. CDR3 in DNA: TGTGCCAGTAGTTCCCGGACAGGGGGCACGAGGAATCAGCCCCAGCATTTT.

The chain has TRBV7-3 and TRBJ1-1, with D perhaps TRBD1 (6 bases). V lost 3 bases, J lost 4 bases, and 18 bases lay in between. Germline V gives CDR1 SGHTA, CDR2 FQGTGA. The CDR3 covers 16 residues. The CDR3 nucleotides are TGTGCCAGCAGCTTCCTAAGACAGGCTGACGCCACTGAAGCTTTCTTT. This encodes CASSFLRQADATEAFF.

This chain links TRBV7-9 with TRBJ1-2; D unclear. Germline loops: CDR1 SEHNR, CDR2 FQNEAQ (reference sequence). The CDR3 is 12 amino acids. The V end lost 5 bases, the J end lost 0 bases, and 4 bases lay between the germline ends. CDR3: CASSPSNYGYTF. The CDR3 DNA reads as TGTGCCAGCAGCCCGTCTAACTATGGCTACACCTTC.